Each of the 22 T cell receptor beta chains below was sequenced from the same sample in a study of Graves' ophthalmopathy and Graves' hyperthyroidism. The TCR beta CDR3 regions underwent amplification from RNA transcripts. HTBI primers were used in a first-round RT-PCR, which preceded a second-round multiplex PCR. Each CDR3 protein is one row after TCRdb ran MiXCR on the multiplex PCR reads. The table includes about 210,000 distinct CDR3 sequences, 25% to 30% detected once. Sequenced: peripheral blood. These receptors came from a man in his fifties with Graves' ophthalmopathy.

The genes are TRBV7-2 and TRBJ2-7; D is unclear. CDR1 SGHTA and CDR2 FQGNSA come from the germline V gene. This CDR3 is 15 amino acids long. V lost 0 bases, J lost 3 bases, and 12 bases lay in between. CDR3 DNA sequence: TGTGCCAGCAGCTTAGCTGGCGGCGGATACTACGAGCAGTACTTC. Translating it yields CASSLAGGGYYEQYF.

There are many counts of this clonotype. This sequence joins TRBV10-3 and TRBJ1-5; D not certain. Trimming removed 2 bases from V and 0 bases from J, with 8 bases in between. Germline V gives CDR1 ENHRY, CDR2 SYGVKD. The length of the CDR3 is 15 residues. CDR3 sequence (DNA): TGTGCCATCAGTGAGCTTGCCGGTAGCAATCAGCCCCAGCATTTT. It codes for CAISELAGSNQPQHF.

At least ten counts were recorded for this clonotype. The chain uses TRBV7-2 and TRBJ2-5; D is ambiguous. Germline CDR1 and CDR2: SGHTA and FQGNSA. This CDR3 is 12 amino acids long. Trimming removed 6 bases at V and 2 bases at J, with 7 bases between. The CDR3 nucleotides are TGTGCCAGCAGTGGGCCTCAAGAGACCCAGTACTTC. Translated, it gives CASSGPQETQYF. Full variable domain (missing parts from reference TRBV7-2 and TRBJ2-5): GAGVSQSPSNKVTEKGKDVELRCDPISGHTALYWYRQSLGQGLEFLIYFQGNSAPDKSGLPSDRFSAERTGGSVSTLTIQRTQQEDSAVYLCASSGPQETQYFGPGTRLLVL.

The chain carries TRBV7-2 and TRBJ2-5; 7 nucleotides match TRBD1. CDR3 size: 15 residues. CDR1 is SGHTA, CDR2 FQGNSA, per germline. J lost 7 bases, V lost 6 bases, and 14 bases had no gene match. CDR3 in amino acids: CASRRDSGPSRTQYF. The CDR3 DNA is TGTGCCAGCAGGAGGGACAGCGGTCCCAGCAGGACCCAGTACTTC.

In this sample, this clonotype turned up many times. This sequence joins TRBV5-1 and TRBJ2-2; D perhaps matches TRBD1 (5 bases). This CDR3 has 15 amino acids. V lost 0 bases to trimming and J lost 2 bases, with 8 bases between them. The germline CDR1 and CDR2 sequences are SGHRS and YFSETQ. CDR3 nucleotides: TGCGCCAGCAGCTTGGGGGGCGTAAACACCGGGGAGCTGTTTTTT. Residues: CASSLGGVNTGELFF. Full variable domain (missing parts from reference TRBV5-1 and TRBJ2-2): KAGVTQTPRYLIKTRGQQVTLSCSPISGHRSVSWYQQTPGQGLQFLFEYFSETQRNKGNFPGRFSGRQFSNSRSEMNVSTLELGDSALYLCASSLGGVNTGELFFGEGSRLTVL.

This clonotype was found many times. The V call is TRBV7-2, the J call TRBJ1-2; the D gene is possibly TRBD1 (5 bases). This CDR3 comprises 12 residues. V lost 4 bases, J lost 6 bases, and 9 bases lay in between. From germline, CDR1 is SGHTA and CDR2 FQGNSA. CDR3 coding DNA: TGTGCCAGCAGCTCCGCAGGGCATGGCTACACCTTC. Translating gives CASSSAGHGYTF.

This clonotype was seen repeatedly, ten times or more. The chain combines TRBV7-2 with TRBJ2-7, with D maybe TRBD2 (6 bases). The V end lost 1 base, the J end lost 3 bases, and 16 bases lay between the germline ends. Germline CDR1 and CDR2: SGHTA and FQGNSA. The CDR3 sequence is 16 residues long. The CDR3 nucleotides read TGTGCCAGCAGCTTAGGAGGGACTCCACCGATCTACGAGCAGTACTTC. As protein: CASSLGGTPPIYEQYF.

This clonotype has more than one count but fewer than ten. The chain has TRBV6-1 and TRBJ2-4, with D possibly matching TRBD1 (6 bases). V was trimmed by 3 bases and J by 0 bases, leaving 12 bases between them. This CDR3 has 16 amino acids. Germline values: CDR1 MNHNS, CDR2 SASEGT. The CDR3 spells CASSEMDRVAKNIQYF. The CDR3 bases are TGTGCCAGCAGTGAGATGGACAGAGTAGCCAAAAACATTCAGTACTTC.

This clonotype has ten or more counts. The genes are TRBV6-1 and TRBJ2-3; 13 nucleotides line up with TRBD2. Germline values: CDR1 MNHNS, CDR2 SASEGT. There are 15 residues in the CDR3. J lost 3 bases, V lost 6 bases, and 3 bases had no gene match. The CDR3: CASRELAGGTDTQYF. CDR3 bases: TGTGCCAGCAGGGAACTAGCGGGAGGGACAGATACGCAGTATTTT.

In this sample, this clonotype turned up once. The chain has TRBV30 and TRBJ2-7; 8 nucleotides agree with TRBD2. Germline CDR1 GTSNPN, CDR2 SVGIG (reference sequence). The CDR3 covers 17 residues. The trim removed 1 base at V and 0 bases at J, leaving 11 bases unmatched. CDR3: CAWSGPLGRAISYEQYF. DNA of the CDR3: TGTGCCTGGAGTGGTCCCCTCGGGAGGGCCATCTCCTACGAGCAGTACTTC.

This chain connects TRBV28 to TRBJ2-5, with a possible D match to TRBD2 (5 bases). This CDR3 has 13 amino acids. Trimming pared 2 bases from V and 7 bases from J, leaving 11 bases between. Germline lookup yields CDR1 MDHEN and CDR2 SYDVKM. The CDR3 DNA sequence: TGTGCCAGCAGTTTACCGGGGTCAGGGACCCAGTACTTC. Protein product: CASSLPGSGTQYF.

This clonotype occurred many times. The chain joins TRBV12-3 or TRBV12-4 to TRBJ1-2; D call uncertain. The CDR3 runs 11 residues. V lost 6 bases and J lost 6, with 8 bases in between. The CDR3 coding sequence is TGTGCCAGCAGCCCCCTCGATGGCTACACCTTC. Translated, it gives CASSPLDGYTF.

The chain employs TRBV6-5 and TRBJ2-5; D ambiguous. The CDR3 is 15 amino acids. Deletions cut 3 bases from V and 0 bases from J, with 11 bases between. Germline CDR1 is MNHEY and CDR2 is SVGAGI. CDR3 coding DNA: TGTGCCAGCAGTTATTTAGGAGCAAACCAAGAGACCCAGTACTTC. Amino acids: CASSYLGANQETQYF.

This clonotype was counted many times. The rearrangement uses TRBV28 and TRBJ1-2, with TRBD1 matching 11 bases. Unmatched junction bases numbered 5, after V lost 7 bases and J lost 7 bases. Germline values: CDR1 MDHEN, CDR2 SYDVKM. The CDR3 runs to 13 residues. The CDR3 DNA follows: TGTGCCAGCACCTCCGGGACAGGGGGTGGCTACACCTTC. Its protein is CASTSGTGGGYTF.

CDR3 in DNA: TGTGCCAGCAGTTTCCTCAGCCCCAACTATGGCTACACCTTC. Its protein product is CASSFLSPNYGYTF. The chain recombines TRBV12-3 or TRBV12-4 with TRBJ1-2; D is ambiguous. This CDR3 comprises 14 residues. V was pared by 3 bases and J by 2 bases, with 10 bases between.

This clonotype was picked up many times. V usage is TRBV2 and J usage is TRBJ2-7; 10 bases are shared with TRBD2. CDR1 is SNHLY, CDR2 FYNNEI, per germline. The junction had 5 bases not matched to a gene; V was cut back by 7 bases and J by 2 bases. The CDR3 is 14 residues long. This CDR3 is CASMGLAGAYEQYF. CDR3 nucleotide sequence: TGTGCCAGCATGGGCCTAGCGGGGGCCTACGAGCAGTACTTC.

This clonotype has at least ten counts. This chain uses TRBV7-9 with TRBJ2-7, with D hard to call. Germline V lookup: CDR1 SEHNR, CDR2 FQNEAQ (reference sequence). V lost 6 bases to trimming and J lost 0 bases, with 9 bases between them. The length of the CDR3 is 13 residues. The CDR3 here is CASSAQSSYEQYF. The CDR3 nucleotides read TGTGCCAGCAGTGCTCAGAGCTCCTACGAGCAGTACTTC.

Here the CDR3 reads CASSPTGGSVYGYTF. CDR3 DNA: TGTGCCAGCAGTCCGACAGGGGGTTCGGTCTATGGCTACACCTTC. The chain carries TRBV6-1 and TRBJ1-2, with 9 positions matching TRBD1. The CDR3 loop spans 15 amino acids. Germline-derived CDR1 and CDR2 are MNHNS and SASEGT. With V trimmed by 5 bases and J by 4 bases, 8 bases remained unmatched.

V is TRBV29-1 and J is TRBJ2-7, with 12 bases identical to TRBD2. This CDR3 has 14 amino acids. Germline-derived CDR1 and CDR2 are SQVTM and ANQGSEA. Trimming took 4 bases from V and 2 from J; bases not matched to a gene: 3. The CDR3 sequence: CSVAGLAGPYEQYF. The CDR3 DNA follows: TGCAGCGTTGCGGGACTAGCGGGTCCCTACGAGCAGTACTTC.

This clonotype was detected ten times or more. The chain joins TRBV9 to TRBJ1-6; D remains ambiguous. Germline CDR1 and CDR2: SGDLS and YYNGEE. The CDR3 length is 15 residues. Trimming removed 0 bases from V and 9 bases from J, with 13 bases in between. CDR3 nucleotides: TGTGCCAGCAGCGTAGACCCGGGAGAGGGTTCACCCCTCCACTTT. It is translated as CASSVDPGEGSPLHF.

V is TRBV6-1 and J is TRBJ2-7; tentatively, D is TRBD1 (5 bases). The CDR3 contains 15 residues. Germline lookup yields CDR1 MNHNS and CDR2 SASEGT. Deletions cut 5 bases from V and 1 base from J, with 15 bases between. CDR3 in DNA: TGTGCCAGCAGTCCGACCCGACAGAGATCCTACGAGCAGTACTTC. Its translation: CASSPTRQRSYEQYF.

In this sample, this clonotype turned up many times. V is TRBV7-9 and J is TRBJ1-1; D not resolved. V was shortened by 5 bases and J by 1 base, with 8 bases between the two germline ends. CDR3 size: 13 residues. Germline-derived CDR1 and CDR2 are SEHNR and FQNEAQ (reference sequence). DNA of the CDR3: TGTGCCAGCAGCGATCAGGCGAACACTGAAGCTTTCTTT. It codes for CASSDQANTEAFF.